The 24 T cell receptor beta chains below were found in one sample sequenced in a study of cytomegalovirus exposure and HLA in healthy donors. Clones were sequenced by immunoSEQ multiplex PCR, and TCRdb holds only the in-frame ones, with some missing. Of about 310,000 clones in the sample, roughly 90% are singletons; the top ten hold around 0.91%. The specimen sequenced was PBMCs. The receptors were gathered from a man aged 25-45 years in good health and CMV-seronegative.

The V and J genes are TRBV19 and TRBJ2-1; 7 bases map to TRBD2. CDR1 LNHDA and CDR2 SQIVND come from the germline V gene (reference sequence). With 2 bases clipped from V and 4 bases from J, the junction kept 11 bases outside the gene matches. This CDR3 has 17 amino acids. The CDR3 region has the DNA TGTGCCAGTAGTATATTTTCTAAGCGGGGCGGTTACAATGAGCAGTTCTTC. Its protein is CASSIFSKRGGYNEQFF.

The genes are TRBV19 and TRBJ2-2; tentatively, D is TRBD2 (7 bases). Trimming left V 7 bases short and J 5 bases short, with 14 bases between. This CDR3 region has 14 residues. Germline CDR1 LNHDA, CDR2 SQIVND (reference sequence). The CDR3 reads CASNLEGGTGELFF. In DNA, the CDR3 is TGTGCCAGTAATTTAGAGGGGGGGACCGGGGAGCTGTTTTTT.

V gene TRBV12-2 combines with J gene TRBJ2-1; the table's TRBD1 call for D was not verified on the DNA. TRBV12-2 is recorded as a pseudogene. This CDR3 region has 16 residues. DNA for the CDR3: TGTGCAAGTCGCTGGGACAGCCTGAGCTCCTACAATGAGCAGTTCTTC. It encodes CASRWDSLSSYNEQFF.

V usage is TRBV5-4 and J usage is TRBJ2-7, with D possibly being TRBD1 (6 bases). The ends were cut back, 2 bases at V and 3 bases at J, with 15 bases in the middle. The CDR3 is 15 residues long. CDR1 and CDR2 (germline): SGHNT, YYREEE (reference sequence). The CDR3 sequence: CASSFLDRKDYEQYF. The CDR3 DNA reads TGTGCCAGCAGCTTCTTGGACAGAAAAGACTACGAGCAGTACTTC.

The sample holds one count of this clone. V and J are TRBV6-1 and TRBJ1-3; no reliable D call. Germline-derived CDR1 and CDR2 are MNHNS and SASEGT. This CDR3 is 13 amino acids long. V lost 4 bases and J 9 bases, leaving 13 bases between the germline ends. The CDR3 protein is CASSVSEAVTIYF. CDR3 DNA sequence: TGTGCCAGCAGTGTTTCGGAGGCGGTCACCATATATTTT.

The chain carries TRBV19 and TRBJ1-4; a possible D gene is TRBD1 (5 bases). There are 13 residues in the CDR3. V lost 5 bases and J 8 bases, leaving 12 bases between the germline ends. Germline V gene sequence: CDR1 LNHDA, CDR2 SQIVND (reference sequence). The CDR3 reads CASSSTGVEKLFF. CDR3 coding DNA: TGTGCCAGTAGTTCAACAGGAGTGGAAAAACTGTTTTTT.

This clone was observed a handful of times. The chain carries TRBV6-4 and TRBJ1-5, with 10 nucleotides matching TRBD1. The germline CDR1 and CDR2 sequences are MRHNA and SNTAGT. The J segment lost 0 bases and the V segment lost 6 bases, leaving 8 bases of the junction unmatched. The length of the CDR3 is 17 residues. The CDR3 spells CASSRDRGPYSNQPQHF. The CDR3 DNA sequence: TGTGCCAGCAGCCGGGACAGGGGACCCTATAGCAATCAGCCCCAGCATTTT.

J is TRBJ1-5 and V is TRBV29-1, with D perhaps matching TRBD1 (6 bases). This CDR3 region has 15 residues. The germline V gene has CDR1 SQVTM and CDR2 ANQGSEA. V lost 4 bases, J lost 3 bases, and 16 bases lay in between. The CDR3 DNA reads TGCAGCGTTGGGTTCGGGGACATGAACAATCAGCCCCAGCATTTT. Translated: CSVGFGDMNNQPQHF.

The chain recombines TRBV6-1 with TRBJ2-7, with D uncertain. This CDR3 is built from 12 residues. Trimming removed 2 bases from V and 3 bases from J, with 5 bases in between. The germline CDR1 and CDR2 sequences are MNHNS and SASEGT. CDR3 in amino acids: CASSELVYEQYF. In nucleotides, the CDR3 is TGTGCCAGCAGTGAACTAGTCTACGAGCAGTACTTC.

This rearrangement joins TRBV29-1 to TRBJ1-1, with 7 bases matching TRBD1. Germline-derived CDR1 and CDR2 are SQVTM and ANQGSEA. The CDR3 totals 13 residues. V lost 7 bases and J lost 0; bases outside the gene matches: 5. The CDR3 DNA reads as TGCAGCGCCTGGACAGGAATGAACACTGAAGCTTTCTTT. It specifies CSAWTGMNTEAFF.

The chain carries TRBV4-3 and TRBJ1-5, with 9 bases that match TRBD1. Germline CDR1 reads LGHNA; CDR2 reads YSLEER. The length of the CDR3 is 16 residues. V shed 4 bases, J shed 1 base, and the junction held 5 bases outside the gene matches. The CDR3 loop is CASSPGTGRSNQPQHF. CDR3 nucleotide sequence: TGCGCCAGCAGCCCTGGGACAGGGAGAAGCAATCAGCCCCAGCATTTT.

The rearrangement joins TRBV5-1 to TRBJ2-1; 7 positions match TRBD1. The CDR3 totals 13 residues. J lost 5 bases, V lost 2 bases, and 1 base had no gene match. Germline V gene sequence: CDR1 SGHRS, CDR2 YFSETQ. CDR3 nucleotide sequence: TGCGCCAGCAGCTTAGGGACAGACAATGAGCAGTTCTTC. Translation: CASSLGTDNEQFF. The whole variable domain, remainder taken from reference TRBV5-1 and TRBJ2-1, is KAGVTQTPRYLIKTRGQQVTLSCSPISGHRSVSWYQQTPGQGLQFLFEYFSETQRNKGNFPGRFSGRQFSNSRSEMNVSTLELGDSALYLCASSLGTDNEQFFGPGTRLTVL.

This chain connects TRBV6-5 to TRBJ2-5, with 10 bases identical to TRBD2. Germline V CDR1 and CDR2: MNHEY, SVGAGI. The V segment lost 6 bases and the J segment 5 bases; nucleotides outside the gene matches: 6. The CDR3 spans 14 residues. CDR3 region: CASRIAGGGETQYF. In nucleotides, the CDR3 is TGTGCCAGCAGAATAGCGGGGGGAGGGGAGACCCAGTACTTC.

This clone was counted a single time. V and J are TRBV6-5 and TRBJ2-1; TRBD2 aligns across 11 bases. The CDR3 loop spans 14 amino acids. V gave up 6 bases and J gave up 10 bases; unmatched junction bases: 8. From germline, CDR1 is MNHEY and CDR2 SVGAGI. For the CDR3, the DNA is TGTGCCAGCAGACCACTAGCGGGGGCGGGGGAGCAGTTCTTC. Translated: CASRPLAGAGEQFF.

The CDR3 DNA is TGTGCCAGCGAAACAGGGGGCTCCTACGAGCAGTACTTC. Translation gives CASETGGSYEQYF. The V and J genes are TRBV2 and TRBJ2-7; TRBD1 agrees at 8 bases. J lost 0 bases, V lost 8 bases, and 3 bases had no gene match. This CDR3 contains 13 residues. The germline CDR1 and CDR2 sequences are SNHLY and FYNNEI.

The J gene is TRBJ1-5, the V gene TRBV5-6; D gene uncertain. V was shortened by 0 bases and J by 4 bases, with 8 bases between the two germline ends. This CDR3 comprises 14 residues. Germline V gene lookup returns CDR1 SGHDT and CDR2 YYEEEE. The CDR3 protein is CASSLGRRNQPQHF. The CDR3 nucleotides read TGTGCCAGCAGCTTGGGCAGGAGGAATCAGCCCCAGCATTTT.

This sequence joins TRBV11-2 and TRBJ1-5, with D possibly TRBD1 on 5 matching bases. In germline, CDR1 is SGHAT, CDR2 FQNNGV. V was cut by 3 bases and J by 1 base, with 10 bases left in between. This CDR3 contains 15 residues. The CDR3 DNA reads as TGTGCCAGCAGCTTGGCAGGGTTAAGCAATCAGCCCCAGCATTTT. This gives the protein CASSLAGLSNQPQHF.

To note about this clone: An end of the junction differs from the germline gene, which may be a read error. The chain has TRBV11-2 and TRBJ1-5, with 11 bases aligning to TRBD1. This CDR3 has 17 residues. Germline CDR1 is SGHAT and CDR2 is FQNNGV. The CDR3 loop is CASSLLGQGAGNQPLHF. The CDR3 DNA is TGTGCCAGCAGCTTGCTCGGACAGGGGGCGGGTAATCAGCCCCTGCATTTT.

This chain connects TRBV7-2 to TRBJ2-4, with D possibly matching TRBD2 (6 bases). V shed 1 base and J shed 0 bases, with 13 bases lying between them. The CDR3 consists of 17 residues. Looked up from germline, CDR1 is SGHTA and CDR2 is FQGNSA. In nucleotides, the CDR3 is TGTGCCAGCAGCTTAGGGGGGGTACAACTAGCCAAAAACATTCAGTACTTC. This codes for CASSLGGVQLAKNIQYF.

The V and J genes are TRBV6-6 and TRBJ1-2; D unclear. There are 13 residues in the CDR3. V was pared by 7 bases and J by 8 bases, with 17 bases between. Germline V gene lookup returns CDR1 MNHNY and CDR2 SVGAGI (reference sequence). The CDR3 DNA reads TGTGCCAGCACTGACACGGGTGGGAGGGGCTACACCTTC. Translation gives CASTDTGGRGYTF.

This chain joins TRBV27 and TRBJ2-5; D is possibly TRBD2 (5 bases). V lost 0 bases, J lost 3 bases, and 20 bases lay in between. Looked up from germline, CDR1 is MNHEY and CDR2 is SMNVEV (reference sequence). The CDR3 length is 18 residues. CDR3 in amino acids: CASSLSSTKMTLKETQYF. In DNA, the CDR3 is TGTGCCAGCAGTTTATCCTCGACTAAGATGACTCTGAAAGAGACCCAGTACTTC.

This clone came up once. CDR3 sequence reads: CATSRDLGQGSNEQFF. CDR3 in DNA: TGTGCCACCAGCAGAGATCTCGGGCAGGGGAGCAATGAGCAGTTCTTC. This chain joins TRBV15 and TRBJ2-1, with a weak D call TRBD1 (6 bases). Trimming pared 0 bases from V and 6 bases from J, leaving 15 bases between. This CDR3 spans 16 amino acids. The germline CDR1 and CDR2 sequences are LNHNV and YYDKDF (reference sequence).

The chain carries TRBV2 and TRBJ2-7; 7 bases line up with TRBD1. The ends lost 7 bases at V and 3 bases at J; junction bases unmatched: 3. Germline CDR1 reads SNHLY; CDR2 reads FYNNEI. The CDR3 has 12 amino acids. CDR3 loop: CASNRQGYEQYF. The CDR3 DNA reads TGTGCCAGCAATCGACAGGGCTACGAGCAGTACTTC.

The table lists this clone with a count of one. The genes are TRBV11-2 and TRBJ2-7, with 7 bases aligning to TRBD2. The junction had 5 bases not matched to a gene; V was cut back by 0 bases and J by 3 bases. CDR1 SGHAT and CDR2 FQNNGV come from the germline V gene. The CDR3 covers 15 residues. CDR3 nucleotide sequence: TGTGCCAGCAGCTTAGATCTAGCGGTGGACTACGAGCAGTACTTC. It encodes CASSLDLAVDYEQYF.